This TCR beta chain was identified during a study of blood T cell repertoires in COVID-19. In the study overall: T cells, B-cell-depleted T cells, or PBMCs supplied cDNA or gDNA.

Method: immunoSEQ multiplex PCR; TCRdb's copy keeps in-frame clones and lacks some. The sample consists of 25,000 to 35,000 clones, 85% to 95% of them appearing once. This CDR3 is 15 amino acids long. The junction had 5 bases not matched to a gene; V was cut back by 2 bases and J by 9 bases. Germline V gene data show CDR1 as MNHEY and CDR2 as SMNVEV (reference sequence). This sequence was found in a woman aged 70-85 years with COVID-19, enrolled during active disease. This chain connects TRBV27 to TRBJ2-1; TRBD1 matches at 12 bases. Sequenced sample: peripheral blood. Here the CDR3 reads CASSLKGQGAGEQFF. The CDR3 nucleotides read TGTGCCAGCAGTTTAAAGGGACAGGGGGCAGGTGAGCAGTTCTTC.